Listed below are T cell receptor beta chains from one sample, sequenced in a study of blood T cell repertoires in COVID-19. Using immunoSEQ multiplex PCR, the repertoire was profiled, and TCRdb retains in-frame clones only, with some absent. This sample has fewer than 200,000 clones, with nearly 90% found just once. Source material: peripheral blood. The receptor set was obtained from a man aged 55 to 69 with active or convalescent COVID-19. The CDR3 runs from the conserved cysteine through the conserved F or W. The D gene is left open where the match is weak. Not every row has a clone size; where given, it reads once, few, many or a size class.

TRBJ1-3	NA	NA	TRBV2	CASSEEGVSGNTIYF	TGTGCCAGCAGTGAAGAGGGGGTCTCTGGAAACACCATATATTTT
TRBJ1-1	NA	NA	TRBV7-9	CASSSLSEAFF	TGTGCCAGCAGCTCCCTCTCTGAAGCTTTCTTT
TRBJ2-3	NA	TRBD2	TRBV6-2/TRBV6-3	CASSGTRTDTQYF	TGTGCCAGCAGTGGGACTAGAACAGATACGCAGTATTTT
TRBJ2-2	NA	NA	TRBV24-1	CATSGSGYTGELFF	TGTGCCACCAGTGGTTCAGGGTACACCGGGGAGCTGTTTTTT
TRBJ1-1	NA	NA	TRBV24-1	CATRGSLNTEAFF	TGTGCCACCCGGGGGAGTTTGAACACTGAAGCTTTCTTT
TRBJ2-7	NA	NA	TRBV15	CATSLGKAGYEQYF	TGTGCCACCAGTCTCGGGAAGGCAGGCTACGAGCAGTACTTC
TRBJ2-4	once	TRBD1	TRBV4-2	CASSQETGNKNIQYF	TGTGCCAGCAGCCAAGAGACAGGGAACAAAAACATTCAGTACTTC
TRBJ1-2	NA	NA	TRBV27	CASRTEGRALRGYTF	TGTGCCAGTAGAACGGAGGGCAGGGCACTTCGTGGCTACACCTTC
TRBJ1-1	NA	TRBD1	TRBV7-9	CASSLGTGGNTEAFF	TGTGCCAGCAGCCTCGGGACAGGGGGGAACACTGAAGCTTTCTTT
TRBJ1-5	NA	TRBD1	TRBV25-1	CASRGRDRGLLSNQPQHF	TGTGCCAGCAGGGGGCGGGACAGGGGTTTACTTAGCAATCAGCCCCAGCATTTT
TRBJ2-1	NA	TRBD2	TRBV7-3	CASSLEPSGGANEQFF	TGTGCCAGCAGCTTAGAACCCAGCGGGGGGGCCAATGAGCAGTTCTTC
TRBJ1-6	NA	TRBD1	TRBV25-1	CASSAGQGEASPLHF	TGTGCCAGCAGTGCTGGACAGGGCGAAGCTTCACCCCTCCACTTT
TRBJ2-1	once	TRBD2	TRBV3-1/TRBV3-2	CASSLPGLAENEQFF	TGTGCCAGCAGCCTTCCGGGACTAGCGGAGAATGAGCAGTTCTTC
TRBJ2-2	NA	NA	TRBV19	CASSAGTALGTGELFF	TGTGCCAGTAGTGCGGGGACAGCGCTAGGCACCGGGGAGCTGTTTTTT
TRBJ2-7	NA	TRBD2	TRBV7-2	CASRAGGSSYEQYF	TGTGCCAGCAGAGCGGGGGGGAGCTCCTACGAGCAGTACTTC
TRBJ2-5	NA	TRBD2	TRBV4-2	CASSPLAGGQGETQYF	TGTGCCAGCAGCCCACTAGCGGGGGGGCAGGGAGAGACCCAGTACTTC
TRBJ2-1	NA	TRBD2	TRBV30	CAWSRRGGSYNEQFF	TGTGCCTGGAGTAGGCGGGGGGGAAGTTACAATGAGCAGTTCTTC
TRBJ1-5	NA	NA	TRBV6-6	CASCAVVGQPQHF	TGTGCCAGCTGTGCGGTCGTGGGTCAGCCCCAGCATTTT
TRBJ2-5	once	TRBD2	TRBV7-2	CASSAGGPGRTQYF	TGTGCCAGCAGCGCGGGGGGCCCAGGGCGGACCCAGTACTTC
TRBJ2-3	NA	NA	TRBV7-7	CASSLTGAADTQYF	TGTGCCAGCAGCTTGACAGGAGCAGCTGATACGCAGTATTTT
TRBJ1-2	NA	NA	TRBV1	CTSRPGTLSYGYTF	TGCACCAGCAGACCCGGGACATTGTCCTATGGCTACACCTTC
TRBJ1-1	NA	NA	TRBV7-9	CASSLQGLNTEAFF	TGTGCCAGCAGCTTACAGGGGCTTAACACTGAAGCTTTCTTT
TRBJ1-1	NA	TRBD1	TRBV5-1	CASSLGDRVGEAFF	TGCGCCAGCAGCTTGGGGGACAGGGTTGGAGAAGCTTTCTTT
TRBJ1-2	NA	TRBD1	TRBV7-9	CASSLAGTGNYGYTF	TGTGCCAGCAGCTTAGCTGGGACAGGGAATTATGGCTACACCTTC
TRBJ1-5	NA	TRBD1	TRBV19	CASSRGQGQGQPQHF	TGTGCCAGTAGTAGGGGACAGGGGCAGGGCCAGCCCCAGCATTTT
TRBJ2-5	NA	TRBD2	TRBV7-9	CASSFGTSGGAETQYF	TGTGCCAGCAGCTTCGGGACTAGCGGGGGGGCCGAGACCCAGTACTTC
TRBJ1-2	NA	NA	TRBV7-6	CASSLDPTHYGYTF	TGTGCCAGCAGCTTAGATCCCACTCACTATGGCTACACCTTC
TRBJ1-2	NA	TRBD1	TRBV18	CASSPSTGGSYGYTF	TGTGCCAGCTCACCATCGACAGGGGGGAGCTATGGCTACACCTTC
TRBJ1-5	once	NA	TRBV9	CASSVDSNFHQPQHF	TGTGCCAGCAGCGTAGACTCCAATTTCCATCAGCCCCAGCATTTT
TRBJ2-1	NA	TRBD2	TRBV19	CASSMGGLYYNEQFF	TGTGCCAGTAGTATGGGGGGACTATACTACAATGAGCAGTTCTTC
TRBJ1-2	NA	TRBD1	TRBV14	CASSTGQGYGYTF	TGTGCCAGCAGCACAGGACAGGGCTATGGCTACACCTTC
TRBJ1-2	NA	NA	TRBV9	CASRDQGSYGYTF	TGTGCCAGCAGGGATCAGGGTAGCTATGGCTACACCTTC
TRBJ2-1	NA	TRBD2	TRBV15	CATSRDGGLAEQFF	TGTGCCACCAGCAGAGACGGAGGACTAGCTGAGCAGTTCTTC
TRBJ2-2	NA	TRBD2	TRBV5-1	CASSLERGGEYTGELFF	TGCGCCAGCAGCTTGGAGCGCGGGGGGGAGTACACCGGGGAGCTGTTTTTT
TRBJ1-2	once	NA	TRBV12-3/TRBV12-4	CASSLALEVGYTF	TGTGCCAGCAGTTTAGCGCTCGAGGTCGGCTACACCTTC
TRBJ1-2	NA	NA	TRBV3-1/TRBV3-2	CASGIQGTRGYTF	TGTGCCAGCGGAATACAGGGAACGCGGGGCTACACCTTC
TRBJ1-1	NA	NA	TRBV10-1	CASSRGETEAFF	TGCGCCAGCAGTAGGGGTGAAACTGAAGCTTTCTTT
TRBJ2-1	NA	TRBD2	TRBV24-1	CATSDFGGSSGAGYNEQFF	TGTGCCACCAGTGATTTTGGGGGTTCTAGCGGGGCCGGATACAATGAGCAGTTCTTC
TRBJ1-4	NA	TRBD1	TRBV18	CASSPGTGSEKLFF	TGTGCCAGCTCCCCCGGGACAGGGTCTGAAAAACTGTTTTTT
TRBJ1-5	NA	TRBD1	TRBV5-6	CASSLGTGYNQPQHF	TGTGCCAGCAGCTTGGGGACAGGTTATAATCAGCCCCAGCATTTT
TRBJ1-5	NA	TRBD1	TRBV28	CASSQLTGDTYSNQPQHF	TGTGCCAGCAGTCAGTTAACAGGGGATACCTATAGCAATCAGCCCCAGCATTTT
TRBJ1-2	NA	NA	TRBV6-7	CASSYQGGYTF	TGTGCCAGCAGTTACCAGGGGGGCTACACCTTC
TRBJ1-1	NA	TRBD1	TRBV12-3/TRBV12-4	CASSITGDAFF	TGTGCCAGCAGTATTACAGGGGACGCTTTCTTT
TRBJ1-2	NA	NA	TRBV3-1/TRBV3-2	CASSPGVEYLYGYTF	TGTGCCAGCAGCCCGGGGGTAGAATACCTCTATGGCTACACCTTC
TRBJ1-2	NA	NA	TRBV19	CASTPKDRKWEIGYYGYTF	TGTGCCAGTACCCCAAAGGACAGAAAGTGGGAAATCGGCTACTATGGCTACACCTTC
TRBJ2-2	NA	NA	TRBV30	CAWSVSSGIRFTGELFF	TGTGCCTGGAGTGTAAGTTCAGGGATCCGTTTCACCGGGGAGCTGTTTTTT
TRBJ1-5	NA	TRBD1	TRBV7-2	CASSLVGTGVGQPQHF	TGTGCCAGCAGCTTAGTAGGGACAGGGGTTGGTCAGCCCCAGCATTTT
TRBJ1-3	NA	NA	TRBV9	CASSVEGGTAGNTIYF	TGTGCCAGCAGCGTAGAGGGAGGGACGGCTGGAAACACCATATATTTT
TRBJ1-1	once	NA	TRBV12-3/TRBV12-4	CASSSPDSFEAFF	TGTGCCAGCAGTTCCCCTGACTCTTTCGAAGCTTTCTTT
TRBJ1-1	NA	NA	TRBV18	CASSPRTENTEAFF	TGTGCCAGCTCACCGCGGACAGAGAACACTGAAGCTTTCTTT
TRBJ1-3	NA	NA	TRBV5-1	CASSLSRTVAGNTIYF	TGCGCCAGCAGCTTGTCCCGGACAGTAGCTGGAAACACCATATATTTT
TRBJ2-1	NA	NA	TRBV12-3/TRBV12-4	CASSFRSYNEQFF	TGTGCCAGCAGTTTCCGGTCCTACAATGAGCAGTTCTTC